The T cell receptor (beta chain) described here comes from a study of T cell responses to AZD1222 COVID-19 vaccine. Germline assignment: CDR1 LNHNV and CDR2 YYDKDF (reference sequence). The CDR3 sequence is 15 residues long. The V gene lost 0 bases and the J gene lost 2 bases, with 7 bases spanning the gap. The protocol was immunoSEQ multiplex PCR, while the TCRdb copy is restricted to in-frame clones and leaves out a portion. The table has approximately 150,000 clones, 80% to 95% seen once. Whether given at about 4 or about 12 weeks, second doses were pooled. The source is an adult who received the AZD1222 COVID-19 vaccine. This rearrangement joins TRBV15 to TRBJ1-4, with D unresolved. Sample: peripheral blood, taken 28 days after the second AZD1222 dose. CDR3: CATSRDKRTNEKLFF. CDR3 DNA: TGTGCCACCAGCAGAGACAAGCGTACTAATGAAAAACTGTTTTTT.